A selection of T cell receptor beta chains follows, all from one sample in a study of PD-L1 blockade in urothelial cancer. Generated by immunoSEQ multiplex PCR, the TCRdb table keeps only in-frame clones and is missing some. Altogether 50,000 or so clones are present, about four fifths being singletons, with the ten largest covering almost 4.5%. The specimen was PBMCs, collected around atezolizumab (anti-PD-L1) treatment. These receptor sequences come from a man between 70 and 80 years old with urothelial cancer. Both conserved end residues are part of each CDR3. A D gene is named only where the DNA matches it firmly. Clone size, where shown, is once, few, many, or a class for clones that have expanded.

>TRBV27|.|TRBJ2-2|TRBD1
CASRRSGQGARTGELFF
TGTGCCAGCAGGCGCTCGGGACAGGGGGCGCGGACCGGGGAGCTGTTTTTT
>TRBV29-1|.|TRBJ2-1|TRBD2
CSVTSRLWNEQFF
TGCAGCGTGACTAGCCGGTTGTGGAATGAGCAGTTCTTC
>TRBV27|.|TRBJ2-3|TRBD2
CASSSLAGTTDTQYF
TGTGCCAGCAGTTCCCTAGCGGGGACCACAGATACGCAGTATTTT
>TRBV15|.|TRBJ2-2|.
CATSRNRAGELFF
TGTGCCACCAGCAGAAACAGGGCCGGGGAGCTGTTTTTT
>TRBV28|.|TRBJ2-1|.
CASSRRQGQGGDEQFF
TGTGCCAGCAGTCGCCGACAGGGGCAGGGAGGGGATGAGCAGTTCTTC
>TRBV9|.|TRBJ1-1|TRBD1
CASSLGTGQGGTEAFF
TGTGCCAGCAGCCTCGGGACAGGGCAGGGGGGCACTGAAGCTTTCTTT
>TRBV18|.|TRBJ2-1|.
CASSPSPRRSSYNEQFF
TGTGCCAGCTCACCAAGCCCACGTCGAAGCTCCTACAATGAGCAGTTCTTC
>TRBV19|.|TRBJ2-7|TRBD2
CASSIGTSGRASYEQYF
TGTGCCAGTAGTATCGGGACTAGCGGGAGGGCCTCGTACGAGCAGTACTTC
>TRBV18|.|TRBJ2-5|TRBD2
CASSRGLAGIQETQYF
TGTGCCAGCTCCCGAGGGCTAGCGGGGATTCAAGAGACCCAGTACTTC
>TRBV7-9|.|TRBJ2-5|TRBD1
CASRLQGGAETQYF
TGTGCCAGCAGGTTACAGGGGGGTGCGGAGACCCAGTACTTC
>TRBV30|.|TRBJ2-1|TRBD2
CAWSRISGRAVNEQFF
TGTGCCTGGAGTAGAATTAGCGGGAGGGCCGTCAATGAGCAGTTCTTC
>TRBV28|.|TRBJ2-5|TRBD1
CASSPLGDPGQGFLPNF
TGTGCCAGCAGCCCATTGGGGGACCCGGGACAGGGGTTTTTGCCTAACTTC
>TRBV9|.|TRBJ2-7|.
CASSEQEAPDYEQYF
TGTGCCAGCAGCGAACAGGAAGCCCCAGACTACGAGCAGTACTTC
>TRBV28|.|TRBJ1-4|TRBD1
CASQGDSNEKLFF
TGTGCCTCGCAGGGGGATTCTAATGAAAAACTGTTTTTT
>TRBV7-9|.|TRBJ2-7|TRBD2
CASSLRQGASGAYEQYF
TGTGCCAGCAGCCTGCGACAGGGCGCTAGCGGGGCCTACGAGCAGTACTTC
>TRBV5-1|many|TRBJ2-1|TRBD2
CASSPGLVYEQFF
TGCGCCAGCAGCCCGGGACTAGTCTATGAGCAGTTCTTC